A selection of T cell receptor beta chains follows, all from one sample in a study of response to subunit inactivated influenza vaccine. TCRdb re-called the RT-PCR reads through MiXCR, storing one row per CDR3 protein. The table records 610,000 or so distinct CDR3 sequences, around 15% of them present only once. The specimen comprised PBMCs from blood, sampled about 12 days after vaccination. These receptors were collected from a man between 45 and 60 years old who received an inactivated influenza vaccine. Both conserved end residues are trimmed from each CDR3.

TRBJ2-3	TRBV20-1	SAILAALGTDTQY
TRBJ1-2	TRBV9	ASNANSHGYT
TRBJ2-5	TRBV15	ATSTYRETQY
TRBJ2-1	TRBV28	ASRRAGGTYNEQF
TRBJ2-7	TRBV12-3/TRBV12-4	ASSFGRAEQY
TRBJ2-2	TRBV6-5	ASSYFDGDTGELF
TRBJ2-1	TRBV18	ASSPFGNGYNEQF
TRBJ2-7	TRBV11-3	ASSPGPTYEQY
TRBJ2-3	TRBV3-1	ASRFEGGNTDTQY
TRBJ1-1	TRBV5-1	ASSLGGQGFEAF
TRBJ2-5	TRBV5-1	ASSLVVGSGETQY
TRBJ1-2	TRBV20-1	SARQIPGQGHDYGYT
TRBJ1-1	TRBV4-1	ASSQFPQGLNTEAF
TRBJ2-5	TRBV7-8	ASSLTRTGQETQY
TRBJ2-5	TRBV2	ASSEVTSRETQY
TRBJ2-1	TRBV4-3	ASSQRLAGGYSYNEQF
TRBJ2-1	TRBV7-2	ASSLGEGSYNEQF
TRBJ2-1	TRBV10-3	AINRGSSGGRNSYNEQF
TRBJ2-5	TRBV7-9	ASSSAPSRD
TRBJ2-7	TRBV5-1	ASSLGYTSEVYEQY
TRBJ2-5	TRBV7-9	ASSLPRDRGDSTQY
TRBJ2-2	TRBV7-8	ASSLPRAGWAGELF
TRBJ1-1	TRBV4-1	ASSRVRTGGWTEAF
TRBJ1-2	TRBV27	ASSLEGTRYT
TRBJ1-3	TRBV28	ASSSRRTAWNGNTIY
TRBJ2-7	TRBV27	ASTNSVREQY
TRBJ1-4	TRBV20-1	SASKATNEKLF
TRBJ1-4	TRBV7-9	ASSSTTDYNEKLF